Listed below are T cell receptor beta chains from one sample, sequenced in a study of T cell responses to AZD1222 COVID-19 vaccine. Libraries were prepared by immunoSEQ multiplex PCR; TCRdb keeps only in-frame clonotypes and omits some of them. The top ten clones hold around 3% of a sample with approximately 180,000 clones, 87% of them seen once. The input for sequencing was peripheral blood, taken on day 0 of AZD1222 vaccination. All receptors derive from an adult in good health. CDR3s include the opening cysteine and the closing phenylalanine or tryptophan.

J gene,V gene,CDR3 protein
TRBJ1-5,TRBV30,CAWGQSSNQPQHF
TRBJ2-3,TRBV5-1,CASSLAQRERGYTQYF
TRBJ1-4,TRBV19,CATLRAGGSEKLFF
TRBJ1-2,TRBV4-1,CASSQERPNYGYTF
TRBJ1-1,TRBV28,CASTGQGLWTEAFF
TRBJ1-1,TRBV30,CAWSVRRTGGTEAFF
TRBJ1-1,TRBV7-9,CASSLNTGPEAFF
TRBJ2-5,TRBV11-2,CASSLRTGMETQYF
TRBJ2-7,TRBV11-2,CASSHGPNEQYF
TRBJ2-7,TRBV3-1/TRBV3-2,CASSRNTYEQYF
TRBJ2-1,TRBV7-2,CASSLSPGVNEQFF
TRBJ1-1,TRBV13,CASSEYNRGVTTEAFF
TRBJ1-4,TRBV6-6,CASSYSPRDYNEKLFF
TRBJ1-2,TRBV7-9,CASRSDGGYTF
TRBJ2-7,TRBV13,CASSPRIAGEQYF
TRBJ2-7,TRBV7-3,CASSLTGDRVYEQYF
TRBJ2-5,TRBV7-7,CASSSLAGLGSQETQYF